This T cell receptor beta chain emerged from a study of neurological immune-mediated disorders. Deletions cut 3 bases from V and 3 bases from J, with 16 bases between. Germline V gene sequence: CDR1 SGHRS, CDR2 YFSETQ. This CDR3 comprises 15 residues. Each CDR3 protein is one row after TCRdb ran MiXCR on the 5' RACE reads. The table lists tens of thousands of distinct CDR3 sequences, 3.4% of them singletons. This clonotype has at least ten counts. This receptor was identified in a man aged 35 to 55 with multiple sclerosis. The rearrangement links TRBV5-1 to TRBJ2-7, with D maybe TRBD2 (5 bases). Material for sequencing was PBMCs. CDR3 sequence: CASSSSRDPIYEQYF. The CDR3 coding sequence is TGCGCCAGCAGCTCCTCGAGGGATCCGATCTACGAGCAGTACTTC.